These 11 T cell receptor beta chains were sequenced from one sample in a study of T-cell memory formation after mild COVID-19. TCRdb fed the 5' RACE reads into MiXCR, producing one record per CDR3 protein. In the table there are about 400,000 distinct CDR3 sequences, around 22% of which are singletons. Sequencing was done on a sample of PBMCs or a T cell subset sorted from them (not recorded which). All receptors come from an adult woman who had mild COVID-19 (a few samples of this study predate the infection). Cell type and time point are not known.

This clonotype was detected a few times. This sequence joins TRBV20-1 and TRBJ2-3, with 9 bases lining up with TRBD2. The CDR3 extends over 16 amino acids. V was clipped by 5 bases and J by 2 bases; unmatched bases: 11. Germline loops: CDR1 DFQATT, CDR2 SNEGSKA (reference sequence). DNA of the CDR3: TGCAGTGCTCCCTCCCACAGCGGGGGGCCCACAGATACGCAGTATTTT. Its protein product is CSAPSHSGGPTDTQYF.

This clonotype was seen a handful of times. This sequence joins TRBV12-3 or TRBV12-4 and TRBJ1-4, with a possible D match to TRBD1 (5 bases). The CDR3 covers 14 residues. The V and J ends lost 6 bases and 8 bases respectively, with 16 bases between them. CDR3 coding DNA: TGTGCCAGCAGCCCAGGGAAGCCGAGGGAAAAACTGTTTTTT. Translation gives CASSPGKPREKLFF.

This rearrangement joins TRBV12-3 or TRBV12-4 to TRBJ2-2, with D maybe TRBD1 (6 bases). V lost 10 bases and J lost 0, with 15 bases in between. The CDR3 consists of 15 residues. CDR3 protein: CATKQAGANTGELFF. As DNA, the CDR3 is TGTGCCACAAAGCAGGCAGGGGCGAACACCGGGGAGCTGTTTTTT.

The chain couples TRBV27 to TRBJ2-7; D may be TRBD1 (5 bases). From germline, CDR1 is MNHEY and CDR2 SMNVEV (reference sequence). Trimming removed 6 bases from V and 3 bases from J, with 12 bases in between. The CDR3 contains 13 residues. CDR3 coding DNA: TGTGCCAGCAGGTACAGCGACAGCTACGAGCAGTACTTC. Protein product: CASRYSDSYEQYF.

This clonotype was detected ten times or more. The chain is built from TRBV5-5 and TRBJ2-3; D uncertain. Germline V lookup: CDR1 SGHKS, CDR2 YYEKEE (reference sequence). V lost 1 base and J lost 4, with 4 bases in between. There are 12 residues in the CDR3. The CDR3 protein is CASSLFSDTQYF. The CDR3 coding sequence is TGTGCCAGCAGCTTGTTTTCAGATACGCAGTATTTT.

This clonotype turned up a few times. CDR3 in DNA: TGTGCCAGCAGCGTAAGCGGTGTCCGTTCGGAGACCCAGTACTTC. Residues: CASSVSGVRSETQYF. The V call is TRBV9, the J call TRBJ2-5, with D perhaps TRBD2 (5 bases). Germline CDR1 SGDLS, CDR2 YYNGEE. V was shortened by 1 base and J by 5 bases, with 15 bases between the two germline ends. The CDR3 is 15 amino acids. Looking up the rest from reference TRBV9 and TRBJ2-5 gives the full variable domain: DSGVTQTPKHLITATGQRVTLRCSPRSGDLSVYWYQQSLDQGLQFLIQYYNGEERAKGNILERFSAQQFPDLHSELNLSSLELGDSALYFCASSVSGVRSETQYFGPGTRLLVL.

The rearrangement joins TRBV29-1 to TRBJ2-7, with unresolved D. Germline assignment: CDR1 SQVTM and CDR2 ANQGSEA. The CDR3 extends over 11 amino acids. Trimming cost V 3 bases and J 0 bases, with 3 bases left between them. DNA for the CDR3: TGCAGCGTTGAGTTCTCCTACGAGCAGTACTTC. Its translation: CSVEFSYEQYF.

This clonotype has a handful of counts. This chain uses TRBV7-8 with TRBJ2-1; D is unclear. Between the trimmed V and J ends, which lost 3 bases and 3 bases, there was a span of 12 bases. This CDR3 contains 15 residues. The germline V gene encodes CDR1 SGHVS and CDR2 FQNEAQ. The DNA of the CDR3 is TGTGCCAGCAGCTTGGCGTGGGAACTCTACAATGAGCAGTTCTTC. This sequence encodes CASSLAWELYNEQFF.

This clonotype occurred a few times. This rearrangement joins TRBV7-9 to TRBJ1-6; maybe TRBD1 (6 bases). The CDR3 length is 14 residues. Trimming shortened V by 7 bases and J by 6 bases, and 13 bases separated the two germline ends. CDR1 and CDR2 (germline): SEHNR, FQNEAQ (reference sequence). For the CDR3, the DNA is TGTGCCAGCACCAGGACAGCTGCTAATTCACCCCTCCACTTT. Protein product: CASTRTAANSPLHF.

The sample holds many counts of this clonotype. This chain connects TRBV27 to TRBJ1-1, with TRBD1 matching 8 bases. Trimming removed 4 bases from V and 3 bases from J; junction bases left unmatched: 13. The CDR3 loop spans 17 amino acids. In germline, CDR1 is MNHEY, CDR2 SMNVEV (reference sequence). The DNA of the CDR3 is TGTGCCAGCAGTTCCACAGGGGGTTCTCTTTTGGACACTGAAGCTTTCTTT. Its protein is CASSSTGGSLLDTEAFF.

This clonotype was detected many times. The chain is built from TRBV12-3 or TRBV12-4 and TRBJ2-1, with D tentatively TRBD1 (5 bases). The germline V and J ends were trimmed by 6 bases and 7 bases, with 10 bases remaining between them. The CDR3 covers 12 residues. The CDR3 sequence: CASSPSGNEQFF. In DNA form, the CDR3 reads TGTGCCAGCAGCCCCTCAGGGAATGAGCAGTTCTTC.